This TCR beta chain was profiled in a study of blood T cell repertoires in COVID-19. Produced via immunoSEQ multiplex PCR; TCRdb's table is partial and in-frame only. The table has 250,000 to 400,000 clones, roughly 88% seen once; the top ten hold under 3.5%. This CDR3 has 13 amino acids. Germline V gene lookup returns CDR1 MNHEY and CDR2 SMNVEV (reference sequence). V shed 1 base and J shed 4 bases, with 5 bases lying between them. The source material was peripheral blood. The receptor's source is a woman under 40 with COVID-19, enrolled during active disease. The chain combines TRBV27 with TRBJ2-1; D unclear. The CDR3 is CASSLYPYNEQFF. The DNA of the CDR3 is TGTGCCAGCAGTTTATATCCTTACAATGAGCAGTTCTTC.